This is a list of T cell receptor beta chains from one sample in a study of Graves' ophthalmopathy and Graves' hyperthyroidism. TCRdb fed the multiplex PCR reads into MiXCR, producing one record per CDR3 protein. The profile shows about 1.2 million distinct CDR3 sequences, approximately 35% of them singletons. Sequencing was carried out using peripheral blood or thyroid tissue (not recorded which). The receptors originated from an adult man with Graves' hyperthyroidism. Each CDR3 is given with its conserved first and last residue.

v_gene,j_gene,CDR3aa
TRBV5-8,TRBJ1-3,CASSLVSRGVAGNTIYF
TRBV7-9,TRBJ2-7,CASSQEGLGVGQYF
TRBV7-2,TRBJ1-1,CASRSGTLSWAFF
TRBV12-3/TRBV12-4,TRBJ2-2,CASSSNRGPTGELFF
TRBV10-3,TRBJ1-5,CAISGTGGEGSNQPQHF
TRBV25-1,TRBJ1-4,CASSLRGQGARTEKLFF
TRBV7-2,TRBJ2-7,CASSLNRDRAHEQYF
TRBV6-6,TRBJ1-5,CASSYAGANQPQHF
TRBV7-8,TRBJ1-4,CASSLGSGVLSTNEKLFF
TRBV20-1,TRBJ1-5,CSARDDSYQPQHF
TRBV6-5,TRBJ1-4,CASSPISTVLKLFF
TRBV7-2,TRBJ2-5,CASSPEAGQETQYF
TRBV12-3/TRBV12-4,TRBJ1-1,CASDLGPPNTEAFF
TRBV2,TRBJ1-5,CASSRGGNEEPQHF
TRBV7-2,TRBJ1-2,CASSSGTPSFYGYTF
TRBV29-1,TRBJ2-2,CSVHPGQGELFF
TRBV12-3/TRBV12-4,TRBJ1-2,CASSSAWSGGYTF
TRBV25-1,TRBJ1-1,CASSPAQPKEAFF
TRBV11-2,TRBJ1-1,CASSPLRNTEAFF
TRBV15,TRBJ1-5,CATSRDPGRNQPQHF
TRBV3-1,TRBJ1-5,CASSLTGSGNQPQHF
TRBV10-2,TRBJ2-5,CASSEWDRGMKTQYF
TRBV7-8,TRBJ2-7,CASSSVRTVYEQYF
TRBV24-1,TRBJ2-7,CASGVVQGLTYEQYF
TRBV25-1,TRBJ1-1,CACSASWGQNTEAFF
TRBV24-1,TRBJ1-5,CATSESGVSNQPQHF
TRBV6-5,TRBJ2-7,CASSATRTSGRYEQYF
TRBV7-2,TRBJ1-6,CASSLSGTEHSPLHF
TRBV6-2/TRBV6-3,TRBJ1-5,CASGRTGFVEPQHF
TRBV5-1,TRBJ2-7,CASSSGQVTF
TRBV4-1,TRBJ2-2,CASSQGAGNTGELFF
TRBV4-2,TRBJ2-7,CASSQDGGQGPYEQYF
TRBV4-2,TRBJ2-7,CASSRERREEHSF
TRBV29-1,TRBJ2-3,CSVGSAVADTQYF
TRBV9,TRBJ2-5,CAWSGDRGRETQYF
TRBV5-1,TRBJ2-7,CASSPGTAEGLEQYF
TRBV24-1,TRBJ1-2,CATSATVTGNPNYGYTF
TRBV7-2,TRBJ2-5,CASSLFGGRETQYF
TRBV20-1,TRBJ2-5,CSARTAGRETQYF
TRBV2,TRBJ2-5,CAISAGTGGNQPQYF
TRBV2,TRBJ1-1,CASSARVAEAFF
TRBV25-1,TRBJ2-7,CAARVWGKQYF
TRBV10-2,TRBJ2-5,CASSRLSGTQYF
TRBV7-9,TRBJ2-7,CASSFEGSGYEQYF
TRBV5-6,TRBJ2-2,CASSLGGKGHLNTGELFF
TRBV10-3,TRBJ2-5,CAISGRLAGAETQYF
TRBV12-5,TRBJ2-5,CASGLSQETQYF
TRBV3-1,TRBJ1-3,CASFHTIYF
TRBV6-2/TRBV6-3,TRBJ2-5,CASSCIEEQEETQYF
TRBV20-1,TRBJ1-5,CSARDMGGGNQPQHF